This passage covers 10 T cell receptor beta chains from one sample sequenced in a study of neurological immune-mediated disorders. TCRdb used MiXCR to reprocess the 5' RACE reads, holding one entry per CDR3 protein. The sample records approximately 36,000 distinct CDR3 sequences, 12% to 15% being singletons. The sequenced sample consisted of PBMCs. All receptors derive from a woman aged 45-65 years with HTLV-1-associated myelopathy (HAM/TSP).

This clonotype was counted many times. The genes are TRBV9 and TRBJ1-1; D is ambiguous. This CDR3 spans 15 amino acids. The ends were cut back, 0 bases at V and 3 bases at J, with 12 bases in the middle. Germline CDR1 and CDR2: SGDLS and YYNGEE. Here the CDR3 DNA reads TGTGCCAGCAGCGTAGAGGTAGTTGGCGACACTGAAGCTTTCTTT. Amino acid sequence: CASSVEVVGDTEAFF.

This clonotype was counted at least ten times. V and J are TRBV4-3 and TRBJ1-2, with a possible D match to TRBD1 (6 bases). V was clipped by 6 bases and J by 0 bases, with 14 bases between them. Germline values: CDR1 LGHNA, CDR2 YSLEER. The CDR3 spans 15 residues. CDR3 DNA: TGCGCCAGCAGTGGGACAACGTCTTCTAACTATGGCTACACCTTC. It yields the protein CASSGTTSSNYGYTF.

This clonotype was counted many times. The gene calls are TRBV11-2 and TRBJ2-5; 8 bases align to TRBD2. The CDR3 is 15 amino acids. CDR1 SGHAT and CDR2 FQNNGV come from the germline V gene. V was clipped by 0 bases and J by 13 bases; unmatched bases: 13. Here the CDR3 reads CASSLDPAGAVPLYF. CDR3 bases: TGTGCCAGCAGCTTAGACCCAGCGGGGGCGGTCCCTTTGTACTTC.

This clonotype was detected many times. CDR3 sequence: CASSYLTGFQETQYF. DNA for the CDR3: TGTGCCAGCAGTTACCTGACAGGGTTCCAAGAGACCCAGTACTTC. The chain recombines TRBV6-6 with TRBJ2-5; 7 positions match TRBD1. J was trimmed by 1 base and V by 2 bases; bases with no gene match: 4. The CDR3 extends over 15 amino acids. Germline V gene sequence: CDR1 MNHNY, CDR2 SVGAGI (reference sequence).

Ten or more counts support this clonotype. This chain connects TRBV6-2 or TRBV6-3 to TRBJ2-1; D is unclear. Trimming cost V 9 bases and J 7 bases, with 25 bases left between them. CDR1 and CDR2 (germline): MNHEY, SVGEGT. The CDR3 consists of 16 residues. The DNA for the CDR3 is TGTGCCAGAAGGAGCGCCTCGGGCGAACTCTCAAATGAGCAGTTCTTC. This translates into CARRSASGELSNEQFF.

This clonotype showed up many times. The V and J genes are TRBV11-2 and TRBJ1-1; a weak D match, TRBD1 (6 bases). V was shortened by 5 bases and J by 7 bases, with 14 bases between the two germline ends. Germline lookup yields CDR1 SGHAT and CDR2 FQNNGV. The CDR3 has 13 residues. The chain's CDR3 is CASSTQQGNEAFF. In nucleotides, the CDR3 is TGTGCCAGCAGCACCCAACAGGGAAATGAAGCTTTCTTT.

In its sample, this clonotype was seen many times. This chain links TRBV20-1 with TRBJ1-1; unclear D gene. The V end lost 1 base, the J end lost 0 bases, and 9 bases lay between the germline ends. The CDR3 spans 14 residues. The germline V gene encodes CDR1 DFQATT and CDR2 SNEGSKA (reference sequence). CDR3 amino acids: CSARGAGLNTEAFF. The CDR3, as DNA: TGCAGTGCTAGAGGGGCGGGATTGAACACTGAAGCTTTCTTT.

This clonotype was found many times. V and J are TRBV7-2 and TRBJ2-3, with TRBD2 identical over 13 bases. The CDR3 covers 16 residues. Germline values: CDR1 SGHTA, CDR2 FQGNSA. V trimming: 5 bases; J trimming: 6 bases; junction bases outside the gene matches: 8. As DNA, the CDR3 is TGTGCCAGCAGCCCGAGGACTAGCGGGGGTCCGGATACGCAGTATTTT. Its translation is CASSPRTSGGPDTQYF.

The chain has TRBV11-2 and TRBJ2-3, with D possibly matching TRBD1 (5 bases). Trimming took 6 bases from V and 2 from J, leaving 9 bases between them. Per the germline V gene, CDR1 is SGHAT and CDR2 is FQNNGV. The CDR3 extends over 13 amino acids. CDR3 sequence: CASRDGHTDTQYF. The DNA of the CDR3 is TGTGCCAGCAGGGACGGACACACAGATACGCAGTATTTT.

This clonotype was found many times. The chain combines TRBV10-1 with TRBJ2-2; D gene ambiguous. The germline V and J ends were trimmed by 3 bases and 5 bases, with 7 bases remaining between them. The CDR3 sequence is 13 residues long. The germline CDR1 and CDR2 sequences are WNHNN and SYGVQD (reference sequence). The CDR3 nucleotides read TGCGCCAGCAGTGACGGCCCTACCGGGGAGCTGTTTTTT. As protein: CASSDGPTGELFF.